The entry that follows covers one T cell receptor (beta chain) sequence. Its cognate antigen is unknown. The germline CDR1 and CDR2 sequences are LNHDA and SQIVND (reference sequence). V was trimmed by 9 bases and J by 1 base, leaving 18 bases between them. This CDR3 region has 15 residues. The PCR made use of 60 Vbeta and 13 Jbeta primers. Method: immunoSEQ multiplex PCR; TCRdb's copy keeps in-frame clones and lacks some. The profile shows 100,000 or so clones, 65% to 80% of them singletons. This sample was taken from a study of cytomegalovirus exposure and HLA in healthy donors. The study, taken as a whole, reports: Through in vitro validation, three CMV-associated chains were shown to be specific for CMV antigens.

V gene TRBV19 combines with J gene TRBJ1-1; D call uncertain. This receptor was identified in a woman aged 40 to 50 in good health and CMV-seronegative. The sequenced sample consisted of PBMCs. Here the CDR3 reads CASAPLFAGNTEAFF. As DNA, the CDR3 is TGTGCCAGCGCACCTCTTTTCGCAGGGAACACTGAAGCTTTCTTT.